Presented here are 17 T cell receptor beta chains from one specimen sequenced in a study of control samples from healthy donors and cancer patients. Libraries were prepared by immunoSEQ multiplex PCR; TCRdb keeps only in-frame clonotypes and omits some of them. The sample has some 200,000 clones; 85% to 95% are singletons. The specimen was blood. The source of these receptors is a man aged 50-60 years in good health.

V is TRBV2 and J is TRBJ1-6; D unresolved. Trimming took 5 bases from V and 0 from J, leaving 11 bases between them. The CDR3 has 16 residues. Germline V gives CDR1 SNHLY, CDR2 FYNNEI. DNA for the CDR3: TGTGCCAGCAGTACGGCGAGAAGCTCCTATAATTCACCCCTCCACTTT. Its translation: CASSTARSSYNSPLHF.

The V gene is TRBV9, the J gene TRBJ2-3, with a weak D call TRBD2 (6 bases). V dropped 4 bases and J dropped 2 bases, with 17 bases sitting between them. Looked up from germline, CDR1 is SGDLS and CDR2 is YYNGEE. The CDR3 contains 16 residues. CDR3 amino acids: CASSPREGGITDTQYF. The CDR3 bases are TGTGCCAGCAGCCCCCGGGAAGGCGGGATCACAGATACGCAGTATTTT.

The chain carries TRBV6-5 and TRBJ1-6; unclear D gene. The CDR3 sequence is 16 residues long. Trimming removed 2 bases at V and 7 bases at J, with 15 bases between. Germline CDR1 is MNHEY and CDR2 is SVGAGI. The CDR3 region is CASSYADLGANSPLHF. The CDR3 DNA follows: TGTGCCAGCAGTTACGCGGACCTAGGTGCAAATTCACCCCTCCACTTT.

The chain is built from TRBV9 and TRBJ1-3, with 9 positions matching TRBD1. Germline lookup yields CDR1 SGDLS and CDR2 YYNGEE. This CDR3 has 19 amino acids. Trimming removed 0 bases from V and 0 bases from J; junction bases left unmatched: 10. The CDR3 coding sequence is TGTGCCAGCAGCGTAGCAAGCGGGACAGGGCCCCTCTCTGGAAACACCATATATTTT. Translated, it gives CASSVASGTGPLSGNTIYF.

The chain joins TRBV28 to TRBJ2-1; D call uncertain. CDR1 and CDR2 (germline): MDHEN, SYDVKM. The CDR3 is 17 amino acids. V lost 5 bases to trimming and J lost 0 bases, with 17 bases between them. This CDR3 is CASSTPSDQNSYNEQFF. CDR3 DNA sequence: TGTGCCAGCAGTACACCCTCGGACCAAAACTCCTACAATGAGCAGTTCTTC.

V usage is TRBV5-4 and J usage is TRBJ2-4, with a possible D match to TRBD2 (7 bases). Germline loops: CDR1 SGHNT, CDR2 YYREEE (reference sequence). This CDR3 comprises 16 residues. Trimming took 6 bases from V and 5 from J, leaving 21 bases between them. The CDR3 DNA reads as TGTGCCAGCAACCCGGGGGGCGGGGGCCCGGAAAACATTCAGTACTTC. Amino acids: CASNPGGGGPENIQYF.

V usage is TRBV6-5 and J usage is TRBJ1-2; D perhaps matches TRBD1 (5 bases). Trimming stripped 2 bases from V and 4 bases from J, with 11 bases between. Germline loops: CDR1 MNHEY, CDR2 SVGAGI. The CDR3 covers 14 residues. CDR3 in DNA: TGTGCCAGCAGTTACGGGGGGGGTGGCTATGGCTACACCTTC. Amino acid sequence: CASSYGGGGYGYTF.

The genes are TRBV19 and TRBJ1-2; weak D call: TRBD1 (6 bases). Germline-derived CDR1 and CDR2 are LNHDA and SQIVND (reference sequence). Trimming removed 5 bases from V and 3 bases from J, with 10 bases in between. The CDR3 sequence is 13 residues long. CDR3 sequence reads: CASSSTGYYGYTF. The CDR3 DNA reads as TGTGCCAGTAGTTCGACAGGTTACTATGGCTACACCTTC.

This chain links TRBV4-3 with TRBJ1-1, with D unclear. The V gene lost 3 bases and the J gene lost 1 base, with 6 bases spanning the gap. CDR1 and CDR2 from the germline V gene are LGHNA and YSLEER. There are 13 residues in the CDR3. The CDR3 spells CASSQSRNTEAFF. As DNA, the CDR3 is TGCGCCAGCAGCCAGTCGAGGAACACTGAAGCTTTCTTT.

The genes are TRBV5-6 and TRBJ2-7, with 8 bases lining up with TRBD2. Germline V gene lookup returns CDR1 SGHDT and CDR2 YYEEEE. The length of the CDR3 is 14 residues. V lost 0 bases, J lost 2 bases, and 1 base stayed unmatched. The CDR3 sequence: CASSLAGGPYEQYV. CDR3 nucleotide sequence: TGTGCCAGCAGCTTGGCGGGGGGGCCCTACGAGCAGTACGTC.

CDR3 DNA: TGTGCCAGCTCACCACCGGACAGGGGATTGTCACCCCTCCACTTT. It translates to CASSPPDRGLSPLHF. V gene TRBV18 combines with J gene TRBJ1-6; 9 bases agree with TRBD1. Germline V gene lookup returns CDR1 KGHSH and CDR2 LQKENI. This CDR3 has 15 amino acids. The junction had 4 bases not matched to a gene; V was cut back by 0 bases and J by 10 bases. Full variable domain (remainder filled in from reference TRBV18 and TRBJ1-6): NAGVMQNPRHLVRRRGQEARLRCSPMKGHSHVYWYRQLPEEGLKFMVYLQKENIIDESGMPKERFSAEFPKEGPSILRIQQVVRGDSAAYFCASSPPDRGLSPLHFGNGTRLTVT.

This chain links TRBV9 with TRBJ1-3; D call uncertain. Germline V CDR1 and CDR2: SGDLS, YYNGEE. V lost 0 bases and J lost 0, with 10 bases in between. This CDR3 is 16 amino acids long. The CDR3 region is CASSVDPLDSGNTIYF. The DNA for the CDR3 is TGTGCCAGCAGCGTAGATCCCCTAGACTCTGGAAACACCATATATTTT.

With respect to this clone: Other nucleotide sequences from this sample produce the same CDR3. The chain uses TRBV3-1 (or the pseudogene TRBV3-2) and TRBJ2-1; tentative D call: TRBD2 (5 bases). Per germline, CDR1 LGHDT and CDR2 YNNKEL (reference sequence). Trimming cost V 1 base and J 9 bases, with 7 bases left between them. The CDR3 sequence is 12 residues long. CDR3 sequence: CASSQVGLEQFF. The CDR3 DNA reads as TGTGCCAGCAGCCAAGTCGGACTTGAGCAGTTCTTC.

The J gene is TRBJ2-2, the V gene TRBV5-1, with TRBD2 identical over 10 bases. Trimming cost V 1 base and J 6 bases; bases outside gene matches: 3. Looked up from germline, CDR1 is SGHRS and CDR2 is YFSETQ. The CDR3 is 15 amino acids. Here the CDR3 reads CASSLTSGASGELFF. The CDR3 DNA reads as TGCGCCAGCAGCTTGACTAGCGGGGCCTCCGGGGAGCTGTTTTTT.

This chain connects TRBV15 to TRBJ1-1; 7 bases are shared with TRBD1. Germline assignment: CDR1 LNHNV and CDR2 YYDKDF (reference sequence). After removal of 1 base from V and 7 bases from J, the junction contained 9 bases not matched to a gene. The CDR3 has 15 residues. In DNA, the CDR3 is TGTGCCACCAGCAGAGCAGCAGGGGGTAGTGGTGAAGCTTTCTTT. This sequence encodes CATSRAAGGSGEAFF.

This chain uses TRBV27 with TRBJ2-1, with D maybe TRBD2 (6 bases). Deletions cut 8 bases from V and 4 bases from J, with 12 bases between. CDR3 length equals 13 residues. CDR1 is MNHEY, CDR2 SMNVEV, per germline (reference sequence). The CDR3, as DNA: TGTGCCAGCCGGGACTTCCCATACAATGAGCAGTTCTTC. It translates to CASRDFPYNEQFF.

The chain carries TRBV23-1 and TRBJ2-7; D possibly uses TRBD1 or TRBD2 (5 bases each). TRBV23-1 is designated an ORF whose function remains uncertain. The V gene lost 3 bases and the J gene lost 6 bases, with 27 bases spanning the gap. The CDR3 is 18 residues long. As DNA, the CDR3 is TGCGCCAGCAGTCATCCCAAATCTCTACGGGGACGGCGACGCGAGCAGTACGTC. Protein sequence: CASSHPKSLRGRRREQYV.